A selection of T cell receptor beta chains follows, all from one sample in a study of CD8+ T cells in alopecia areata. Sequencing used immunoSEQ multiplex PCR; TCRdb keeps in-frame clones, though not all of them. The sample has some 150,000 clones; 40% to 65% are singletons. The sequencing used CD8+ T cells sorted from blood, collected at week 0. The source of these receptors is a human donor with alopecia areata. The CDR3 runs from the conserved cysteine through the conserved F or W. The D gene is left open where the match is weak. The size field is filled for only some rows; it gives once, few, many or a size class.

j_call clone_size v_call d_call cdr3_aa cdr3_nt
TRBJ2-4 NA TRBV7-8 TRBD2 CASSPGGQGKNIQYF TGTGCCAGCAGCCCGGGGGGGCAGGGCAAAAACATTCAGTACTTC
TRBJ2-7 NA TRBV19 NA CASSIAGAYEQYF TGTGCCAGTAGTATAGCAGGAGCCTACGAGCAGTACTTC
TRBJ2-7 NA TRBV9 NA CASSVGGTATYEQYF TGTGCCAGCAGCGTAGGGGGGACGGCCACCTACGAGCAGTACTTC
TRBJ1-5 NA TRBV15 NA CATSSRITSNQPQHF TGTGCCACCAGCAGCCGTATCACAAGCAATCAGCCCCAGCATTTT
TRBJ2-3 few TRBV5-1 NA CASSLQGLDTQYF TGCGCCAGCAGCTTGCAGGGGCTGGATACGCAGTATTTT
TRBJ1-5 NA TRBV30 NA CAWGEDGDGQPQHF TGTGCCTGGGGGGAAGACGGGGATGGACAGCCCCAGCATTTT
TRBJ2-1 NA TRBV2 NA CASSTGLEQFF TGTGCCAGCAGCACAGGGCTTGAGCAGTTCTTC
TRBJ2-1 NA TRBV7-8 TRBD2 CASSTLAGVYNEQFF TGTGCCAGCAGCACCCTAGCGGGGGTCTACAATGAGCAGTTCTTC
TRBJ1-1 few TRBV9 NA CASSVGDTEAFF TGTGCCAGCAGCGTAGGGGACACTGAAGCTTTCTTT
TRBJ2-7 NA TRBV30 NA CAWESDSDQSTPYF TGTGCCTGGGAGAGCGACAGTGACCAGTCAACTCCATACTTC
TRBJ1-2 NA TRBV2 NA CASSERGYGYTF TGTGCCAGCAGTGAAAGGGGTTATGGCTACACCTTC
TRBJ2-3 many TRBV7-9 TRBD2 CASSLTSGGADTQYF TGTGCCAGCAGCTTAACGAGCGGGGGGGCAGATACGCAGTATTTT
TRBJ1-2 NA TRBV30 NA CAYLPREIDGYTF TGTGCCTATCTACCCAGGGAGATTGATGGCTACACCTTC
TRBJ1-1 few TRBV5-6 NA CASSFGSGMNTEAFF TGTGCCAGCAGCTTCGGTTCAGGGATGAACACTGAAGCTTTCTTT
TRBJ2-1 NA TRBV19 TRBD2 CASSYGGVLAGYNEQFF TGTGCCAGTAGTTACGGGGGAGTACTAGCGGGTTACAATGAGCAGTTCTTC
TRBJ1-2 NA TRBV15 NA CATSRDQALGDYVHGYTF TGTGCCACCAGCAGAGATCAGGCACTTGGAGACTACGTTCATGGCTACACCTTC
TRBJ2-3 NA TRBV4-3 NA CASSPREFTDTQYF TGCGCCAGCAGCCCGCGGGAATTCACAGATACGCAGTATTTT
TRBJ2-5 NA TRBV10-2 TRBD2 CASSLGTSGDQETQYF TGCGCCAGCAGCTTGGGGACTAGCGGAGACCAAGAGACCCAGTACTTC
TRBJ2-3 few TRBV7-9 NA CASNDQGRSSDTQYF TGTGCCAGCAACGACCAGGGGCGCTCCTCAGATACGCAGTATTTT
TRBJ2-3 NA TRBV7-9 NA CASSPTATDTQYF TGTGCCAGCAGCCCCACCGCAACAGATACGCAGTATTTT
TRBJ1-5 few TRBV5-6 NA CASSLGNQPQHF TGTGCCAGCAGCCTCGGGAATCAGCCCCAGCATTTT
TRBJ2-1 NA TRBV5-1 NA CASRPLATHEQFF TGCGCCAGCCGTCCCCTAGCTACGCATGAGCAGTTCTTC
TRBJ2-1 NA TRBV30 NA CAWMGGRGNEQFF TGTGCCTGGATGGGGGGCCGTGGCAATGAGCAGTTCTTC
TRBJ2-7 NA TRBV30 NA CAWSDGSSYEQYF TGTGCCTGGAGCGACGGATCCTCCTACGAGCAGTACTTC
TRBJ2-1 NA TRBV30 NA CAWSAGSTNHYNEQFF TGTGCCTGGAGTGCGGGATCGACTAACCACTACAATGAGCAGTTCTTC
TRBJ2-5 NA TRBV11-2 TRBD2 CATGLAGKETQYF TGTGCAACGGGACTAGCGGGGAAAGAGACCCAGTACTTC
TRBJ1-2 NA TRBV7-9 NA CASVPVDYGYTF TGTGCCAGCGTGCCGGTGGACTATGGCTACACCTTC
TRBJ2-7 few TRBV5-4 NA CASSLERLYEQYF TGTGCCAGCAGCTTGGAGCGACTTTACGAGCAGTACTTC
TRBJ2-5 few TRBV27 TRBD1 CASLTWGPGGQETQYF TGTGCCAGTTTGACGTGGGGCCCAGGGGGCCAAGAGACCCAGTACTTC
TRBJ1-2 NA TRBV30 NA CAWSAPNGYGYTF TGTGCCTGGAGTGCCCCGAACGGCTATGGCTACACCTTC
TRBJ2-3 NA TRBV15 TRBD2 CATSREVAGVSPQYF TGTGCCACCAGCAGAGAGGTAGCGGGAGTTAGTCCGCAGTATTTT
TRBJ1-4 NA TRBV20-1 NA CSAHDSEKLFF TGCAGTGCGCACGACAGTGAAAAACTGTTTTTT
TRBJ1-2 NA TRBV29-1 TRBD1 CSVETGTPYGYTF TGCAGCGTTGAGACAGGGACCCCCTATGGCTACACCTTC
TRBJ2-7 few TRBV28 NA CASSLRLNYEQYF TGTGCCAGCAGTTTACGGCTGAACTACGAGCAGTACTTC
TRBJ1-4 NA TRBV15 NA CATSSPSLGRPNEKLFF TGTGCCACCAGCAGCCCGTCCCTTGGACGGCCTAATGAAAAACTGTTTTTT
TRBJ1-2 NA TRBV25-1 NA CASSELRGGYTF TGTGCCAGCAGTGAATTGCGGGGCGGCTACACCTTC
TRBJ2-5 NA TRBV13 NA CASSLEYKGETQYF TGTGCCAGCAGCTTAGAATACAAGGGAGAGACCCAGTACTTC
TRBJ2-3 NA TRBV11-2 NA CASSLVGPSGTDTQYF TGTGCCAGCAGCTTAGTTGGGCCTAGCGGCACAGATACGCAGTATTTT
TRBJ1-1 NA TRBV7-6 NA CASTRGMYTEAFF TGTGCCAGCACTAGGGGGATGTACACTGAAGCTTTCTTT